The T cell receptor beta chain under discussion was sequenced for a study of blood T cell repertoires in COVID-19. Study-wide context: Italy, Spain and the United States were the sources of the convalescent and acute COVID-19 samples. Sources were T cells, B-cell-depleted T cells, or PBMCs; the material itself was cDNA or gDNA.

The Seattle patients joined while their infection was active and were tracked longitudinally afterward. The CDR3 totals 13 residues. CDR1 is SGHTS, CDR2 YDEGEE, per germline. Trimming pared 0 bases from V and 7 bases from J, leaving 11 bases between. In the authors' workflow: Estimated nucleated cell counts came from reference gene primer amplification. The assay was immunoSEQ multiplex PCR, and TCRdb's table has in-frame clones only and misses some. V, J and clone size are taken as reported in that table, and D and trimming were inferred from the DNA itself. The sample holds 200,000 to 250,000 clones; over 75% are singletons and the top ten take roughly 19%.

The TCR originated in a man aged 45 to 65 with COVID-19, enrolled during active disease. This rearrangement joins TRBV5-8 to TRBJ2-7; D perhaps matches TRBD2 (5 bases). The sample taken for sequencing was peripheral blood. The chain's CDR3 is CASSLGTEGEQYF. The CDR3 DNA follows: TGTGCCAGCAGCTTGGGGACCGAGGGTGAGCAGTACTTC.